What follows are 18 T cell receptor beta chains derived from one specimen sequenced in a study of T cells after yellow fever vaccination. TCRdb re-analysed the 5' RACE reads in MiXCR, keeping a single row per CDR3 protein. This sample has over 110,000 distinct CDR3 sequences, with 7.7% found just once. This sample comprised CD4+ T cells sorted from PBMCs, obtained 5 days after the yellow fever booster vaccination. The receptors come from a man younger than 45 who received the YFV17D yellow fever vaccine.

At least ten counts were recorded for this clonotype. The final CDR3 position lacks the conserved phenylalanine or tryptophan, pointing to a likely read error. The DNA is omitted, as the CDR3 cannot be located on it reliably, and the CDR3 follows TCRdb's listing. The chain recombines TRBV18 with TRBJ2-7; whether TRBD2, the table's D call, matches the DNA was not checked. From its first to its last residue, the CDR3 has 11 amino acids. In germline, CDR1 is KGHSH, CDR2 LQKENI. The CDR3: CASSTSGTPVY.

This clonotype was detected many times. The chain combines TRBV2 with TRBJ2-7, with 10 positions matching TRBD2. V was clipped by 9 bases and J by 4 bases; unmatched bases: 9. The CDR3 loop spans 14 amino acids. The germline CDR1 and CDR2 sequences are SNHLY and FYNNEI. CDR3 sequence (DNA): TGTGCCAGTTTAGCGGGAGGAGGGGTTTACGAGCAGTACTTC. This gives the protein CASLAGGGVYEQYF.

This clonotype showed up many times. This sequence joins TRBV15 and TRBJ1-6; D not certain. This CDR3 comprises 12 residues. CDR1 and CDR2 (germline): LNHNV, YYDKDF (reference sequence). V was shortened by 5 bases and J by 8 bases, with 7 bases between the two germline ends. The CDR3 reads CATSRRDSPLHF. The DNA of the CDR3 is TGTGCCACCAGCCGAAGGGATTCACCCCTCCACTTT.

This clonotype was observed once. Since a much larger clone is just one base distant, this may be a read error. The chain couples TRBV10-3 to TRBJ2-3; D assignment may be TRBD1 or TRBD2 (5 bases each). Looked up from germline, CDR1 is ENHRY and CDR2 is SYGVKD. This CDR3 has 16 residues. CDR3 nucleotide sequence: TGTGCCATCAGCGAACGTCGGGGCCGTAACACAGATCCGCAGTATTTT. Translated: CAISERRGRNTDPQYF.

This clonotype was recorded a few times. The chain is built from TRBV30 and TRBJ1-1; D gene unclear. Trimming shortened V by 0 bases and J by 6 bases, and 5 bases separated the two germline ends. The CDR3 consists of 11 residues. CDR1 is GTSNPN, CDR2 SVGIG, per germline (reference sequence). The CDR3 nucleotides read TGTGCCTGGAGTGTTGGTTCTGAAGCTTTCTTT. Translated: CAWSVGSEAFF.

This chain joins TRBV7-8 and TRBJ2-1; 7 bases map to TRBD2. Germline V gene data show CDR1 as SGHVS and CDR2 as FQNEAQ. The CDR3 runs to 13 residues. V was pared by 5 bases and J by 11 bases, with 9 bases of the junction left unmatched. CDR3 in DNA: TGTGCCAGCAGCCTCCGACTAGCCGGCCAGCAGTTCTTC. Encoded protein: CASSLRLAGQQFF.

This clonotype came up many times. CDR3 nucleotides: TGTGCCAGCAGTTCCCTATCTGGAGGCTACGAGCAGTACTTC. It is translated as CASSSLSGGYEQYF. The rearrangement uses TRBV27 and TRBJ2-7; D might be TRBD2 (5 bases). Trimming took off 4 bases at V and 3 bases at J, with 13 bases between the two ends. This CDR3 comprises 14 residues. Looked up from germline, CDR1 is MNHEY and CDR2 is SMNVEV (reference sequence).

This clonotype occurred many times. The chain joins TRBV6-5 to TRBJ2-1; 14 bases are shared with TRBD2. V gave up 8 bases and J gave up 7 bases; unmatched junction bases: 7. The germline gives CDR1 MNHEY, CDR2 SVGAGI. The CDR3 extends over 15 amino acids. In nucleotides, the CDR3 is TGTGCCAGCCGGTTGACTAGCGGGAGGGGTAATGAGCAGTTCTTC. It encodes CASRLTSGRGNEQFF.

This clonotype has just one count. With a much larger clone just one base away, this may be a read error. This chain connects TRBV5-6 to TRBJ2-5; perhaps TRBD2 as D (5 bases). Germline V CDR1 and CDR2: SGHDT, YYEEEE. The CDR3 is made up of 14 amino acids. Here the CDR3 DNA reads TGTGCCATCAGCCCAGCCCCGGGGCAAGAGACCCAGTACTTC. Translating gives CAISPAPGQETQYF.

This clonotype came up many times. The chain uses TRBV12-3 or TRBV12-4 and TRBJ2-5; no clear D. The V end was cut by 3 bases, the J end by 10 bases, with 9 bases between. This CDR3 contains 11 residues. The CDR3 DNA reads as TGTGCCAGCAGTTTCGGGTTAGACCAGTACTTC. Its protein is CASSFGLDQYF.

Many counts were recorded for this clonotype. The CDR3 DNA sequence: TGCGCCAGCAGCTCCGGGGTAGACGGGAACTACAATGAGCAGTTCTTC. Translated: CASSSGVDGNYNEQFF. The chain couples TRBV5-1 to TRBJ2-1; maybe TRBD2 (5 bases). CDR1 SGHRS and CDR2 YFSETQ come from the germline V gene. V was pared by 3 bases and J by 3 bases, with 16 bases between. CDR3 length: 16 amino acids.

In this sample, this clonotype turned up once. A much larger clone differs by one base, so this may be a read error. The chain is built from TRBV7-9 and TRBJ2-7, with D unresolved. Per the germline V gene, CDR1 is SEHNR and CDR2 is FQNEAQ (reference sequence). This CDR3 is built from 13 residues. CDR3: CASSIAGTHEQYF. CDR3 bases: TGTGCCAGCAGCATAGCTGGTACGCACGAGCAGTACTTC.

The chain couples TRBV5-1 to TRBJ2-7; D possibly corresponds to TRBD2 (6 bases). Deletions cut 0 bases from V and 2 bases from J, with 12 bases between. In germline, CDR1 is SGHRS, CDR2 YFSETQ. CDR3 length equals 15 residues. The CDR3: CASSLGPSGAYEQYF. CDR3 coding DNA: TGCGCCAGCAGCTTGGGCCCCTCGGGGGCCTACGAGCAGTACTTC.

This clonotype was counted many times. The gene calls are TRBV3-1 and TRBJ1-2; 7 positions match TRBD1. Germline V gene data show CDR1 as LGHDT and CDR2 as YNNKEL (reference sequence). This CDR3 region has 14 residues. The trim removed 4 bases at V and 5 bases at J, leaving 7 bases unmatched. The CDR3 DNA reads TGTGCCAGCAGCCTCGGGACAGAATCTTATGGCTACACCTTC. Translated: CASSLGTESYGYTF.

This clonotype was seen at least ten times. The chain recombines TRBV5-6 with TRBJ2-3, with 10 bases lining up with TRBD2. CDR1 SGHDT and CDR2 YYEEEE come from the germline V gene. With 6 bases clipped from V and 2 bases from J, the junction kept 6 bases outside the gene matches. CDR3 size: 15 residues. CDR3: CASKPLAGFTDTQYF. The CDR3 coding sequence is TGTGCCAGCAAGCCACTAGCGGGGTTCACAGATACGCAGTATTTT.

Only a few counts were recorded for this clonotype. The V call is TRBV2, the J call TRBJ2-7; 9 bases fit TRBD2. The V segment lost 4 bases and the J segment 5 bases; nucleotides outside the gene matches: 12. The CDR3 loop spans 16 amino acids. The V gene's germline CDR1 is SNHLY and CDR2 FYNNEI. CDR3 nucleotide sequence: TGTGCCAGCAGTGGGGGGGGGGCTAGCGGGATCCACGAGCAGTACTTC. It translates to CASSGGGASGIHEQYF. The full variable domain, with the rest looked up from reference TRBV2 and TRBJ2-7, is EPEVTQTPSHQVTQMGQEVILRCVPISNHLYFYWYRQILGQKVEFLVSFYNNEISEKSEIFDDQFSVERPDGSNFTLKIRSTKLEDSAMYFCASSGGGASGIHEQYFGPGTRLTVT.

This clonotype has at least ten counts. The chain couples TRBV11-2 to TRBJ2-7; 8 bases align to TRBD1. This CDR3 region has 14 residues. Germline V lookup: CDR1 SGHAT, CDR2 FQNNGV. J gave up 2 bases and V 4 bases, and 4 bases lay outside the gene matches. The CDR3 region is CASSSGTGPYEQYF. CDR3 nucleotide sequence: TGTGCCAGCAGCTCCGGGACAGGCCCCTACGAGCAGTACTTC.

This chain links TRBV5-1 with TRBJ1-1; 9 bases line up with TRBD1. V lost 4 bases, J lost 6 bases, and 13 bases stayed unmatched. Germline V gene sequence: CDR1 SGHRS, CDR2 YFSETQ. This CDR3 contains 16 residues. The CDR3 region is CASSGEPRDRVSEAFF. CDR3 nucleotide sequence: TGCGCCAGCAGCGGAGAGCCACGGGACAGGGTGTCTGAAGCTTTCTTT.